This TCR beta chain was retrieved from a study of blood T cell repertoires in COVID-19. At the level of the study: There were acute and convalescent COVID-19 samples, and they came from the United States, Italy and Spain.

The CDR3 covers 13 residues. J lost 7 bases, V lost 8 bases, and 4 bases had no gene match. Germline V CDR1 and CDR2: MNHEY, SVGAGI. Some clones are missing from TCRdb's copy, which holds only in-frame ones; the method was immunoSEQ multiplex PCR. This table holds about 250,000 clones, approximately 83% found once. Sequencing was carried out using peripheral blood. This rearrangement joins TRBV6-5 to TRBJ2-1; TRBD2 matches at 11 bases. This receptor was taken from a man aged 80 or over with acute or convalescent COVID-19. The CDR3: CASRTSGPNEQFF. For the CDR3, the DNA is TGTGCCAGCCGGACTAGCGGGCCTAATGAGCAGTTCTTC.